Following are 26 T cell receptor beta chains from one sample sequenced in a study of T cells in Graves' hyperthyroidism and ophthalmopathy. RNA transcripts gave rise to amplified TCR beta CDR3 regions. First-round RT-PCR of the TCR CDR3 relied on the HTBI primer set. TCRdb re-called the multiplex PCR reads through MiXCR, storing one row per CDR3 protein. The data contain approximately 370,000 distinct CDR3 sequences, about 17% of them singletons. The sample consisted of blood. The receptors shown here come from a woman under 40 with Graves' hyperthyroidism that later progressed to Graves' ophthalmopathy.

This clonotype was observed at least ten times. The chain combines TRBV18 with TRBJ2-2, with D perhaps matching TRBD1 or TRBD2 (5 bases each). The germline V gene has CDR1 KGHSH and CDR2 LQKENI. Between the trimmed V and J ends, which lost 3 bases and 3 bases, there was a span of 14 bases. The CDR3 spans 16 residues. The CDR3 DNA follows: TGTGCCAGCTCACCCCCCCCGGGACGGCACACCGGGGAGCTGTTTTTT. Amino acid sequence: CASSPPPGRHTGELFF. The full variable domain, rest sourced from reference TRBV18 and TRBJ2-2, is NAGVMQNPRHLVRRRGQEARLRCSPMKGHSHVYWYRQLPEEGLKFMVYLQKENIIDESGMPKERFSAEFPKEGPSILRIQQVVRGDSAAYFCASSPPPGRHTGELFFGEGSRLTVL.

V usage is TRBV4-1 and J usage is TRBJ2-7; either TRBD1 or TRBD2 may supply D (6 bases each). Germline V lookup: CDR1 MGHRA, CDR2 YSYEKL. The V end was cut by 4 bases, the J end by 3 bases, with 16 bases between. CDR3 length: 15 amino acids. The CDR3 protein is CASSLRGGGLYEQYF. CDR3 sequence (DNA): TGCGCCAGCAGCCTGCGAGGAGGGGGACTCTACGAGCAGTACTTC.

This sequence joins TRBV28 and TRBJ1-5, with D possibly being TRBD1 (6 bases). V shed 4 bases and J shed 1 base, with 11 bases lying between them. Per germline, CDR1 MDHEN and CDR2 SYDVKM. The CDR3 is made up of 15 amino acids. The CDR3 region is CASSWEGVSNQPQHF. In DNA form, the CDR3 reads TGTGCCAGCAGTTGGGAGGGGGTGAGCAATCAGCCCCAGCATTTT.

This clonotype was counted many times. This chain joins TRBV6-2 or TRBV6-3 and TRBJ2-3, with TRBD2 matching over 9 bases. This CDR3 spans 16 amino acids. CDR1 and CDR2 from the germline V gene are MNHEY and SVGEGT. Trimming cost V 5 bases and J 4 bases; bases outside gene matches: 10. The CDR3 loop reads CASSPRGRGGPDTQYF. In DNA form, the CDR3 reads TGTGCCAGCAGTCCCCGCGGGCGGGGGGGCCCAGATACGCAGTATTTT.

The CDR3 sequence is CASSENTVREEKLFF. The DNA for the CDR3 is TGTGCCAGCAGTGAGAACACGGTCAGGGAGGAAAAACTGTTTTTT. The rearrangement uses TRBV2 and TRBJ1-4; possibly TRBD1 for D (5 bases). The CDR3 sequence is 15 residues long. Germline V gene data show CDR1 as SNHLY and CDR2 as FYNNEI. The V and J ends lost 3 bases and 8 bases respectively, with 16 bases between them.

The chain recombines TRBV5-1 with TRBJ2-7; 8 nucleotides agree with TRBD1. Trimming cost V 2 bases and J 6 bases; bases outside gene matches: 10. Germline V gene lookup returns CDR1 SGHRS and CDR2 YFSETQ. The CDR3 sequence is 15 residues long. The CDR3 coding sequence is TGCGCCAGCAGCTTTACAGGGGGTGGGCCCGGCGAGCAGTACTTC. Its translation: CASSFTGGGPGEQYF.

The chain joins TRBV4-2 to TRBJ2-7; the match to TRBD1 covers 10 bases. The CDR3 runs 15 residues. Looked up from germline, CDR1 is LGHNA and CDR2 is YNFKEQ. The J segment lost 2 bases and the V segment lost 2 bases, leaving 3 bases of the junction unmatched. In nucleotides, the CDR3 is TGTGCCAGCAGCCAACCGGGACAGGGGACCTACGAGCAGTACTTC. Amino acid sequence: CASSQPGQGTYEQYF.

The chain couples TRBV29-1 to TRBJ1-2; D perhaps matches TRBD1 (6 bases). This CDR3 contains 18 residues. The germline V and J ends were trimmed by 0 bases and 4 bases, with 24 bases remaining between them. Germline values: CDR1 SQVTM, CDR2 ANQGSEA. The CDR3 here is CSVEDSYPRRGVSYGYTF. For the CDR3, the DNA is TGCAGCGTTGAAGATAGCTACCCGCGCAGGGGCGTTTCCTATGGCTACACCTTC.

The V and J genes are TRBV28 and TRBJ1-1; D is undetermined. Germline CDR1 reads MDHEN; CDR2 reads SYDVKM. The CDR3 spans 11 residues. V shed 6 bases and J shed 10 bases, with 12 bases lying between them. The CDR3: CASRGGHIAFF. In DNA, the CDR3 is TGTGCCAGCAGAGGAGGGCACATAGCTTTCTTT. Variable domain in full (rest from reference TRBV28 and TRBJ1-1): DVKVTQSSRYLVKRTGEKVFLECVQDMDHENMFWYRQDPGLGLRLIYFSYDVKMKEKGDIPEGYSVSREKKERFSLILESASTNQTSMYLCASRGGHIAFFGQGTRLTVV.

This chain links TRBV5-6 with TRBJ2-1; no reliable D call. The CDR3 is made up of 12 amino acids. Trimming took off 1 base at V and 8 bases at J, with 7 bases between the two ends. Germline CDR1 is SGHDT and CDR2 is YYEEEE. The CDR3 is CASSLLLDEQFF. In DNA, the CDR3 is TGTGCCAGCAGCTTGTTGTTAGATGAGCAGTTCTTC.

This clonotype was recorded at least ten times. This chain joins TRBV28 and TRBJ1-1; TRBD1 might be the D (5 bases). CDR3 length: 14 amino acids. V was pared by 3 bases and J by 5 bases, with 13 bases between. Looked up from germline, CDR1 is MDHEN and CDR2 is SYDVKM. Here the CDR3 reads CASSFGGRLTEAFF. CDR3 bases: TGTGCCAGCAGTTTTGGGGGACGTCTTACTGAAGCTTTCTTT.

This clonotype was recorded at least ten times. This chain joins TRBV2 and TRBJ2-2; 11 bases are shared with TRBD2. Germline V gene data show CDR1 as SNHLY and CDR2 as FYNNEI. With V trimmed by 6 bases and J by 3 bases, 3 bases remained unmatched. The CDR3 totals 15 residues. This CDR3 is CASRGGLADTGELFF. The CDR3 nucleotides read TGTGCCAGCAGAGGGGGACTAGCGGACACCGGGGAGCTGTTTTTT.

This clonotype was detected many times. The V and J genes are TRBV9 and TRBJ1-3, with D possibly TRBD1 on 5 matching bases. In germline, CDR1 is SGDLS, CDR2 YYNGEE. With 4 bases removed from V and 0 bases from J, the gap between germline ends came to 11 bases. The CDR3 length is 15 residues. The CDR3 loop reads CASSTRVSSGNTIYF. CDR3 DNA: TGTGCCAGCAGCACCAGGGTATCCTCTGGAAACACCATATATTTT.

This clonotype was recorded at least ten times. CDR3 nucleotide sequence: TGTGCCAGCAGCCCCGGGACAGGTCAAGAGACCCAGTACTTC. Residues: CASSPGTGQETQYF. The gene calls are TRBV18 and TRBJ2-5; 8 nucleotides line up with TRBD1. Germline assignment: CDR1 KGHSH and CDR2 LQKENI. The CDR3 runs to 14 residues. After removal of 8 bases from V and 2 bases from J, the junction contained 7 bases not matched to a gene.

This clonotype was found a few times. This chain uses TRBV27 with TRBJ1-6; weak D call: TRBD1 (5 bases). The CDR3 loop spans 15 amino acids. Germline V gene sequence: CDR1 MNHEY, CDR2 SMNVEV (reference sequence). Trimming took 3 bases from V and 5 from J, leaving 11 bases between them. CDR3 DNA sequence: TGTGCCAGCAGTTTTCTGGGACGGGATAATTCACCCCTCCACTTT. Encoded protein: CASSFLGRDNSPLHF.

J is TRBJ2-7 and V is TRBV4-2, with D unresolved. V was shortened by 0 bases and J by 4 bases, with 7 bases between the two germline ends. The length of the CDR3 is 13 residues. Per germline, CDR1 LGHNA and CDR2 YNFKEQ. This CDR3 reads CASSQDSTYEQYF. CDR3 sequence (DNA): TGTGCCAGCAGCCAAGATAGTACGTACGAGCAGTACTTC.

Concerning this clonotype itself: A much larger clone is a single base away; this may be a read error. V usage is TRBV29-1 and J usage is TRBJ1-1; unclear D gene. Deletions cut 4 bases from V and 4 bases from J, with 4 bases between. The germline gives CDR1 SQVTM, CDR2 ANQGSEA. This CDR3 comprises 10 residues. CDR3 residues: CSVVTTEAFF. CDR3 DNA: TGCAGCGTTGTTACCACTGAAGCTTTCTTT.

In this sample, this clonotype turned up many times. The CDR3 spells CASSLRRPGTGSKGDTQYF. The CDR3 bases are TGTGCCAGCAGCTTGAGACGACCGGGGACAGGGTCGAAGGGAGATACGCAGTATTTT. This sequence joins TRBV7-8 and TRBJ2-3; 9 positions agree with TRBD1. The CDR3 runs to 19 residues. Germline assignment: CDR1 SGHVS and CDR2 FQNEAQ. J lost 5 bases, V lost 3 bases, and 18 bases had no gene match. The whole variable domain, filled in from reference TRBV7-8 and TRBJ2-3, reads GAGVSQSPRYKVAKRGQDVALRCDPISGHVSLFWYQQALGQGPEFLTYFQNEAQLDKSGLPSDRFFAERPEGSVSTLKIQRTQQEDSAVYLCASSLRRPGTGSKGDTQYFGPGTRLTVL.

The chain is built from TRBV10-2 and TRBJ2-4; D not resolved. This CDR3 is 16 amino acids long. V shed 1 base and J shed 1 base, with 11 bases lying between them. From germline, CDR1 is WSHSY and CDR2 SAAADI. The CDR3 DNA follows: TGCGCCAGCAGTGAGTTTGGCCCCGGGGCCAAAAACATTCAGTACTTC. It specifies CASSEFGPGAKNIQYF.

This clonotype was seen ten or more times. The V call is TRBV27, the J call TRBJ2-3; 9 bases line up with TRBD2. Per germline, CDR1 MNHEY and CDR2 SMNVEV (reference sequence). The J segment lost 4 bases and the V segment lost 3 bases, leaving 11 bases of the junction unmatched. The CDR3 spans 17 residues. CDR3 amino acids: CASSFIVLAGPADTQYF. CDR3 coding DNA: TGTGCCAGCAGTTTTATTGTCCTAGCGGGACCGGCAGATACGCAGTATTTT.

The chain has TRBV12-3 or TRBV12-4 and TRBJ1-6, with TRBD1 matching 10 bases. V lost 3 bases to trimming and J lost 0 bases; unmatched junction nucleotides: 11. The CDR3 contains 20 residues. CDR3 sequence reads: CASSFRQGAFSSSYNSPLHF. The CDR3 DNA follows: TGTGCCAGCAGTTTCCGACAGGGGGCATTTTCGAGCTCCTATAATTCACCCCTCCACTTT.

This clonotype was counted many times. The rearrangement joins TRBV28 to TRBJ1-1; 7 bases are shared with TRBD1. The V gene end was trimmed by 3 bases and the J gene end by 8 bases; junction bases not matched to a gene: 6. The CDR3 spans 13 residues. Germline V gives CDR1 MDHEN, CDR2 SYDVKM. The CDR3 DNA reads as TGTGCCAGCAGTTTTGACAGGGTGGAAGAAGCTTTCTTT. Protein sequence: CASSFDRVEEAFF.

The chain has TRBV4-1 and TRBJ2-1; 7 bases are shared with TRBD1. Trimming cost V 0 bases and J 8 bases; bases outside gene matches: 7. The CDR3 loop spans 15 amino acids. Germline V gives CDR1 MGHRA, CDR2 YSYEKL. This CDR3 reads CASSQEDTGVDEQFF. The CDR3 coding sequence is TGCGCCAGCAGCCAAGAGGACACAGGGGTCGATGAGCAGTTCTTC.

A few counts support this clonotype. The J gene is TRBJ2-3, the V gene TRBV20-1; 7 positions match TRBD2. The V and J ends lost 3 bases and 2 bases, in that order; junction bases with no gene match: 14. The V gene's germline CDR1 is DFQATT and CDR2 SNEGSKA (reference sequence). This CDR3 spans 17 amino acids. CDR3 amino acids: CSASWREEAGSTDTQYF. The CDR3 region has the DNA TGCAGTGCTAGTTGGCGCGAGGAAGCGGGATCCACAGATACGCAGTATTTT.

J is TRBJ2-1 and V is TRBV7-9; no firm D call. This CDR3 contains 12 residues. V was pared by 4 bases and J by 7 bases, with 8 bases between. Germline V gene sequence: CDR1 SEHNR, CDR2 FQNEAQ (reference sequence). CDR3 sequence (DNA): TGTGCCAGCAGCTATTCGGAGAATGAGCAGTTCTTC. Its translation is CASSYSENEQFF.

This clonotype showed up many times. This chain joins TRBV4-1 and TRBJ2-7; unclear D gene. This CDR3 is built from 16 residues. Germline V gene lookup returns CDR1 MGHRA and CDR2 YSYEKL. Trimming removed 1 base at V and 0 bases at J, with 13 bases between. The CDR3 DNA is TGCGCCAGCAGCCAAGGTCGTGGACGGCGCTCCTACGAGCAGTACTTC. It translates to CASSQGRGRRSYEQYF.